Reported below is one T cell receptor beta chain. Its antigen remains unknown. Treatment reported: about 20 received Ad26.COV2.S at low or high dose, single or two shots; roughly five received placebo; per-sample allocation not given. Material that was analyzed had been drawn on day 63 after the first vaccine or placebo injection. This entry is derived from a study of Ad26.COV2.S vaccination and SARS-CoV-2 variants. The CDR3 totals 17 residues. Repertoires were generated with immunoSEQ multiplex PCR, while TCRdb's copy carries only in-frame clones and drops some. Here the sample spans about 420,000 clones, around 87% being singletons. Study-wide findings and caveats: Higher spike-specific TCR breadth was found in vaccine recipients than in placebo recipients.

This clonotype was obtained from a person aged 18-60 years who received the Ad26.COV2.S COVID-19 vaccine or a placebo. The chain couples TRBV21-1 to TRBJ2-1; TRBD1, the table's D call, lacks a check against the DNA. TRBV21-1 is annotated as a pseudogene. The source was peripheral blood, collected in a trial of Ad26.COV2.S vaccine versus placebo. For the CDR3, the DNA is TGTGCCAGCAGTGTGATCGGGACAGCCCTCGTCTACAATGAGCAGTTCTTC. It encodes CASSVIGTALVYNEQFF.